A single sample is the source of the 18 T cell receptor beta chains below, sequenced in a study of tumor-infiltrating lymphocytes in oesophageal squamous cell carcinoma. TCRdb reprocessed the PCR reads via MiXCR and lists one record per CDR3 protein. The top ten clones hold 29% of a sample with fewer than 20,000 distinct CDR3 sequences, around two fifths of them seen once. The sequenced sample consisted of esophageal tumor tissue. All receptors derive from a male donor with esophageal squamous cell carcinoma.

By share, this clonotype counts as medium-sized. V and J are TRBV7-9 and TRBJ2-5, with 15 nucleotides matching TRBD2. Germline assignment: CDR1 SEHNR and CDR2 FQNEAQ (reference sequence). V trimming: 1 base; J trimming: 5 bases; junction bases outside the gene matches: 5. This CDR3 contains 17 residues. CDR3 protein: CASSLGTSGRVTETQYF. The CDR3 DNA is TGTGCCAGCAGCTTAGGGACTAGCGGGAGGGTTACGGAGACCCAGTACTTC. Using reference TRBV7-9 and TRBJ2-5 for the parts outside the CDR3, the full variable domain is DTGVSQNPRHKITKRGQNVTFRCDPISEHNRLYWYRQTLGQGPEFLTYFQNEAQLEKSRLLSDRFSAERPKGSFSTLEIQRTEQGDSAMYLCASSLGTSGRVTETQYFGPGTRLLVL.

By its share, this clonotype is medium-sized (0.01 to 0.1%). The chain recombines TRBV10-2 with TRBJ2-7; TRBD1 matches 9 bases. This CDR3 spans 14 amino acids. The V gene end was trimmed by 6 bases and the J gene end by 2 bases; junction bases not matched to a gene: 5. Germline-derived CDR1 and CDR2 are WSHSY and SAAADI. The CDR3 region has the DNA TGCGCCAGCAGCCTTACAGGGGGCCCCTACGAGCAGTACTTC. Protein: CASSLTGGPYEQYF.

By share of the sample, this clonotype is medium-sized. This rearrangement joins TRBV6-1 to TRBJ2-5; 9 bases line up with TRBD1. Trimming cost V 7 bases and J 5 bases; bases outside gene matches: 14. The CDR3 totals 16 residues. Germline values: CDR1 MNHNS, CDR2 SASEGT. The CDR3 bases are TGTGCCAGCACCTCTCCCACAGGGGGCATCGGGGAGACCCAGTACTTC. Its protein product is CASTSPTGGIGETQYF.

This chain links TRBV6-1 with TRBJ1-2; a possible D gene is TRBD1 (5 bases). CDR3 length equals 12 residues. Germline CDR1 reads MNHNS; CDR2 reads SASEGT. V dropped 7 bases and J dropped 5 bases, with 11 bases sitting between them. The CDR3 sequence is CASTRVGYGYTF. The CDR3 DNA is TGTGCCAGCACCAGGGTGGGGTATGGCTACACCTTC.

In this sample, this clonotype turned up many times. The V call is TRBV27, the J call TRBJ2-4; tentative D call: TRBD2 (6 bases). TRBJ2-7 matches the DNA end more closely, so the J call is doubtful. Germline values: CDR1 MNHEY, CDR2 SMNVEV (reference sequence). This CDR3 has 11 residues. The CDR3 DNA is TGTGCCAGCAAACTAGCCGACGAGCAGTACTTC. The encoded protein is CASKLADEQYF.

The chain joins TRBV7-2 to TRBJ2-4; weak D call: TRBD1 (6 bases). Trimming pared 0 bases from V and 8 bases from J, leaving 8 bases between. This CDR3 comprises 13 residues. Germline CDR1 and CDR2: SGHTA and FQGNSA. The CDR3: CASSLAGTHIQYF. The CDR3 nucleotides read TGTGCCAGCAGCTTAGCTGGGACACACATTCAGTACTTC.

The chain carries TRBV7-6 and TRBJ1-1, with D tentatively TRBD1 (5 bases). Trimming took 0 bases from V and 5 from J, leaving 7 bases between them. The CDR3 extends over 13 amino acids. Looked up from germline, CDR1 is SGHVS and CDR2 is FNYEAQ. Here the CDR3 reads CASSLARGTEAFF. The CDR3 DNA reads as TGTGCCAGCAGCTTAGCGCGGGGGACTGAAGCTTTCTTT.

This clonotype was counted ten times or more. A clone one base away is much larger, so this may be a read error. The V and J genes are TRBV7-9 and TRBJ2-7, with D unresolved. The CDR3 has 11 amino acids. The V and J ends lost 0 bases and 12 bases respectively, with 9 bases between them. Germline V gene sequence: CDR1 SEHNR, CDR2 FQNEAQ (reference sequence). The CDR3 loop reads CASSLAPLRYF. For the CDR3, the DNA is TGTGCCAGCAGCTTAGCTCCCCTGAGGTACTTC.

The chain couples TRBV6-2 or TRBV6-3 to TRBJ1-1; D not certain. The CDR3 sequence is 13 residues long. The germline CDR1 and CDR2 sequences are MNHEY and SVGEGT. V was cut by 2 bases and J by 2 bases, with 6 bases left in between. Here the CDR3 DNA reads TGTGCCAGCAGTTACCCCGGCAACACTGAAGCTTTCTTT. Translation: CASSYPGNTEAFF.

The chain employs TRBV7-6 and TRBJ2-4; D gene ambiguous. The J call may be wrong; the DNA end is better matched by TRBJ2-7. The CDR3 consists of 14 residues. Germline V gives CDR1 SGHVS, CDR2 FNYEAQ. This CDR3 reads CASSLGGGSYEQYF. Here the CDR3 DNA reads TGTGCCAGCAGCTTAGGAGGTGGCTCCTACGAGCAGTACTTC.

Many counts were recorded for this clonotype. The chain employs TRBV27 and TRBJ2-7; D might be TRBD1 or TRBD2, each matching 5 bases. Germline V gene sequence: CDR1 MNHEY, CDR2 SMNVEV (reference sequence). V shed 10 bases and J shed 1 base, with 17 bases lying between them. The CDR3 is 14 residues long. The CDR3 DNA reads TGTGCCACCTCCTCCGGGACGGCTTCCTACGAGCAGTACTTC. This translates into CATSSGTASYEQYF.

The chain has TRBV28 and TRBJ1-5; D uncertain. Trimming removed 5 bases from V and 5 bases from J, with 19 bases in between. Germline V CDR1 and CDR2: MDHEN, SYDVKM. The CDR3 runs to 16 residues. The chain's CDR3 is CASSIPVVVIDQPQHF. DNA for the CDR3: TGTGCCAGCAGTATCCCGGTTGTGGTTATCGATCAGCCCCAGCATTTT.

This clonotype is labeled medium-sized. The chain carries TRBV28 and TRBJ2-3; 7 bases are shared with TRBD1. V lost 6 bases to trimming and J lost 0 bases; unmatched junction nucleotides: 6. Germline V CDR1 and CDR2: MDHEN, SYDVKM. The CDR3 runs 15 residues. The CDR3 sequence is CASRTTGPSTDTQYF. The DNA of the CDR3 is TGTGCCAGCAGGACGACAGGGCCTAGCACAGATACGCAGTATTTT.

The J gene is TRBJ2-5, the V gene TRBV10-1; D possibly corresponds to TRBD2 (7 bases). Deletions cut 0 bases from V and 5 bases from J, with 13 bases between. The CDR3 has 15 amino acids. The germline CDR1 and CDR2 sequences are WNHNN and SYGVQD (reference sequence). The CDR3 region has the DNA TGCGCCAGCAGTGAGTCTTCGGGGGGCCTGGAGACCCAGTACTTC. Translation: CASSESSGGLETQYF.

The chain couples TRBV6-6 to TRBJ2-7; D call uncertain. The CDR3 consists of 14 residues. V was shortened by 0 bases and J by 2 bases, with 8 bases between the two germline ends. Germline values: CDR1 MNHNY, CDR2 SVGAGI (reference sequence). CDR3 in DNA: TGTGCCAGCAGTTACTCGGGAAAGGCCTACGAGCAGTACTTC. Residues: CASSYSGKAYEQYF.

This clonotype has just a few counts. The chain combines TRBV10-1 with TRBJ2-3; perhaps TRBD2 as D (6 bases). Trimming removed 4 bases from V and 2 bases from J, with 16 bases in between. The CDR3 is made up of 16 amino acids. Looked up from germline, CDR1 is WNHNN and CDR2 is SYGVQD (reference sequence). The CDR3 bases are TGCGCCAGCAGTGGTGTTGGAGGGGCGATCACAGATACGCAGTATTTT. It codes for CASSGVGGAITDTQYF.

This clonotype is termed medium-sized. The gene calls are TRBV7-2 and TRBJ2-1; 7 bases align to TRBD2. This CDR3 contains 22 residues. V lost 1 base, J lost 0 bases, and 21 bases stayed unmatched. Per the germline V gene, CDR1 is SGHTA and CDR2 is FQGNSA. This chain's CDR3 is CASSLVGYGGAGEFRSYNEQFF. The CDR3 nucleotides read TGTGCCAGCAGCTTAGTTGGGTATGGAGGGGCGGGAGAGTTTCGCTCCTACAATGAGCAGTTCTTC.

This clonotype was observed at least ten times. It may be a read error: a sequence one base away is much more abundant. V gene TRBV5-6 combines with J gene TRBJ2-1; possible D gene TRBD2, 5 bases. The closer fit of TRBJ2-7 to the DNA end suggests the J call may be wrong. Germline loops: CDR1 SGHDT, CDR2 YYEEEE. This CDR3 comprises 11 residues. The CDR3 DNA follows: TGTGCCAGCACCCTAGACTATGAGCAGTACTTC. This encodes CASTLDYEQYF.